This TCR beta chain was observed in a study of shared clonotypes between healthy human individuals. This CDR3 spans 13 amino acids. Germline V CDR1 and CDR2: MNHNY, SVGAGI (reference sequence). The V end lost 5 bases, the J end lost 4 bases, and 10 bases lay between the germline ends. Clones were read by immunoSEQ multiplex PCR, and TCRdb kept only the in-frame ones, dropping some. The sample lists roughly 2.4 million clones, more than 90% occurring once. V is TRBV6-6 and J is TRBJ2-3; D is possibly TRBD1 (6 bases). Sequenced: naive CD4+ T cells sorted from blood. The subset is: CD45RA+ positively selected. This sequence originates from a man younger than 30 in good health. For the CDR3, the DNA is TGTGCCAGCAGTCCCTACAGGGCAGATACGCAGTATTTT. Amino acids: CASSPYRADTQYF.